This entry lists 25 T cell receptor beta chains sequenced from one sample in a study of blood T cell repertoires in COVID-19. Produced via immunoSEQ multiplex PCR; TCRdb's table is partial and in-frame only. The sample lists fewer than 95,000 clones, approximately 79% seen once, with 3.9% in the top ten. Sequences were obtained from peripheral blood. These receptors originate from a man aged 70-80 years with COVID-19, enrolled during active disease.

This chain connects TRBV11-2 to TRBJ2-1, with 8 bases identical to TRBD2. The CDR3 spans 15 residues. Germline V lookup: CDR1 SGHAT, CDR2 FQNNGV. With 5 bases clipped from V and 5 bases from J, the junction kept 8 bases outside the gene matches. CDR3 region: CASSPLAGSNNEQFF. DNA of the CDR3: TGTGCCAGCAGCCCGTTAGCGGGGTCCAACAATGAGCAGTTCTTC.

Written as DNA, the CDR3 is TGTGCCAGCAGCTTAACTGGGCAGGGGGAGACCCAGTACTTC. This translates into CASSLTGQGETQYF. The V call is TRBV7-3, the J call TRBJ2-5; possible D gene TRBD1, 6 bases. The germline V gene has CDR1 SGHTA and CDR2 FQGTGA. The CDR3 spans 14 residues. V was pared by 0 bases and J by 5 bases, with 10 bases between.

The chain recombines TRBV2 with TRBJ1-1; D might be TRBD1 (6 bases). Germline lookup yields CDR1 SNHLY and CDR2 FYNNEI. This CDR3 has 16 amino acids. The V and J ends lost 0 bases and 7 bases respectively, with 18 bases between them. CDR3 protein: CASSEAHLFVQGEAFF. The CDR3 DNA follows: TGTGCCAGCAGTGAAGCCCATTTATTCGTACAGGGTGAAGCTTTCTTT.

The chain carries TRBV20-1 and TRBJ2-5; D is perhaps TRBD1 (6 bases). CDR3 length: 15 amino acids. CDR1 and CDR2 (germline): DFQATT, SNEGSKA (reference sequence). Trimming shortened V by 3 bases and J by 1 base, and 15 bases separated the two germline ends. CDR3 DNA sequence: TGCAGTGCTAGTGGGGGCAGGGGCCTCCAAGAGACCCAGTACTTC. Residues: CSASGGRGLQETQYF.

V gene TRBV6-6 combines with J gene TRBJ1-4, with TRBD1 matching over 9 bases. Losses at the gene ends were 7 bases for V and 10 bases for J; bases not matched to a gene: 7. Germline lookup yields CDR1 MNHNY and CDR2 SVGAGI (reference sequence). This CDR3 has 13 residues. CDR3 in amino acids: CASKGTGNGKLFF. CDR3 bases: TGTGCCAGCAAAGGGACAGGGAACGGAAAACTGTTTTTT.

This rearrangement joins TRBV9 to TRBJ2-1; 9 nucleotides agree with TRBD2. Germline V gene sequence: CDR1 SGDLS, CDR2 YYNGEE. Losses at the gene ends were 1 base for V and 1 base for J; bases not matched to a gene: 6. CDR3 length: 17 amino acids. CDR3 sequence reads: CASSVSVAGVSYNEQFF. The CDR3, as DNA: TGTGCCAGCAGCGTATCGGTAGCGGGAGTTTCCTACAATGAGCAGTTCTTC.

The count of this clone is one. V gene TRBV6-5 combines with J gene TRBJ1-1; 7 bases agree with TRBD1. Germline-derived CDR1 and CDR2 are MNHEY and SVGAGI. CDR3 length: 14 residues. With 8 bases clipped from V and 5 bases from J, the junction kept 11 bases outside the gene matches. The chain's CDR3 is CASVRGPEETEAFF. CDR3 DNA sequence: TGTGCCAGCGTTAGGGGGCCGGAGGAAACTGAAGCTTTCTTT.

The CDR3 is CASSLTLRGHGELFF. The CDR3 DNA reads TGTGCCAGCAGCCTAACCTTACGGGGTCACGGGGAGCTGTTTTTT. The chain has TRBV9 and TRBJ2-2; D possibly corresponds to TRBD2 (5 bases). The ends were cut back, 4 bases at V and 7 bases at J, with 17 bases in the middle. Germline CDR1 and CDR2: SGDLS and YYNGEE. The CDR3 length is 15 residues.

J is TRBJ1-2 and V is TRBV24-1; tentatively, D is TRBD1 (6 bases). CDR1 and CDR2 (germline): KGHDR, SFDVKD. V shed 4 bases and J shed 7 bases, with 15 bases lying between them. The CDR3 totals 14 residues. As DNA, the CDR3 is TGTGCCACCAGTGACCGGGGCAGGGGTGGTGGCTACACCTTC. Translating it yields CATSDRGRGGGYTF.

As to this clone: Other DNA sequences in this specimen translate into the identical CDR3. V usage is TRBV6-2 or TRBV6-3 and J usage is TRBJ2-7; TRBD1 is a possible D gene (5 bases). V shed 4 bases and J shed 3 bases, with 7 bases lying between them. Per germline, CDR1 MNHEY and CDR2 SVGEGT. This CDR3 comprises 12 residues. CDR3 sequence reads: CASSSQGYEQYF. The DNA of the CDR3 is TGTGCCAGCAGTTCCCAGGGCTACGAGCAGTACTTC.

This clone has just a few counts. The rearrangement joins TRBV5-1 to TRBJ2-1; D is uncertain. The germline V gene has CDR1 SGHRS and CDR2 YFSETQ. The CDR3 is made up of 14 amino acids. V lost 2 bases, J lost 7 bases, and 13 bases lay in between. DNA of the CDR3: TGCGCCAGCAGCTTAACAGTGGGTAATAATGAGCAGTTCTTC. Its translation is CASSLTVGNNEQFF.

This clone was detected only once. CDR3 in amino acids: CASSYGGQSSGANVLTF. Written as DNA, the CDR3 is TGTGCCAGCAGTTACGGAGGTCAAAGCTCTGGGGCCAACGTCCTGACTTTC. The V and J genes are TRBV6-2 or TRBV6-3 and TRBJ2-6; the D gene is possibly TRBD2 (5 bases). Germline V CDR1 and CDR2: MNHEY, SVGEGT. V was pared by 2 bases and J by 0 bases, with 11 bases between. There are 17 residues in the CDR3.

V and J are TRBV28 and TRBJ1-3, with 7 bases lining up with TRBD1. The V segment lost 5 bases and the J segment 3 bases; nucleotides outside the gene matches: 4. This CDR3 spans 14 amino acids. Germline CDR1 reads MDHEN; CDR2 reads SYDVKM. The CDR3 DNA sequence: TGTGCCAGCAGTGTTCAGGGGGTTGGAAACACCATATATTTT. Translation: CASSVQGVGNTIYF. The full variable domain, rest sourced from reference TRBV28 and TRBJ1-3, is DVKVTQSSRYLVKRTGEKVFLECVQDMDHENMFWYRQDPGLGLRLIYFSYDVKMKEKGDIPEGYSVSREKKERFSLILESASTNQTSMYLCASSVQGVGNTIYFGEGSWLTVV.

The CDR3 DNA reads TGTGCCAGCATCTTGGGGGGAGTTAATCAGCCCCAGCATTTT. It encodes CASILGGVNQPQHF. This sequence joins TRBV28 and TRBJ1-5; possibly TRBD1 for D (5 bases). Trimming removed 7 bases from V and 4 bases from J, with 14 bases in between. The CDR3 covers 14 residues. Germline V CDR1 and CDR2: MDHEN, SYDVKM.

This clone was found a few times. The chain links TRBV30 to TRBJ1-1; 7 bases agree with TRBD1. This CDR3 is 13 amino acids long. Trimming at V came to 3 bases and at J to 6 bases, leaving 7 bases not matched to a gene. Germline V lookup: CDR1 GTSNPN, CDR2 SVGIG (reference sequence). CDR3 residues: CAWRGAGGPEAFF. CDR3 sequence (DNA): TGTGCCTGGAGAGGGGCAGGGGGTCCTGAAGCTTTCTTT.

The chain has TRBV7-2 and TRBJ1-1; 10 bases align to TRBD1. J was trimmed by 5 bases and V by 1 base; bases with no gene match: 4. Germline CDR1 reads SGHTA; CDR2 reads FQGNSA. The CDR3 extends over 15 amino acids. CDR3 bases: TGTGCCAGCAGCTTAGGGGGGACAGGGGCTACTGAAGCTTTCTTT. Protein product: CASSLGGTGATEAFF.

This chain joins TRBV29-1 and TRBJ2-7; 9 bases are a match to TRBD2. The CDR3 length is 15 residues. CDR1 is SQVTM, CDR2 ANQGSEA, per germline. The ends lost 4 bases at V and 3 bases at J; junction bases unmatched: 10. The CDR3 here is CSVVRRLADNYEQYF. The CDR3 DNA is TGCAGCGTTGTTCGACGACTAGCGGATAACTACGAGCAGTACTTC.

This chain connects TRBV7-2 to TRBJ2-7; the D gene is possibly TRBD1 (5 bases). This CDR3 contains 14 residues. The V gene's germline CDR1 is SGHTA and CDR2 FQGNSA. V was trimmed by 4 bases and J by 4 bases, leaving 14 bases between them. The CDR3 bases are TGTGCCAGCAGCTACGATACAGGCCGGTACGAGCAGTACTTC. It specifies CASSYDTGRYEQYF.

The chain has TRBV11-2 and TRBJ2-1; no clear D. V was pared by 1 base and J by 0 bases, with 7 bases between. This CDR3 spans 15 amino acids. From germline, CDR1 is SGHAT and CDR2 FQNNGV. CDR3: CASSLGGYSYNEQFF. CDR3 in DNA: TGTGCCAGCAGCTTAGGCGGTTACTCCTACAATGAGCAGTTCTTC.

This clone was found many times. The chain links TRBV18 to TRBJ2-5; 10 nucleotides align to TRBD1. The CDR3 is 14 amino acids. The germline CDR1 and CDR2 sequences are KGHSH and LQKENI. V shed 3 bases and J 5 bases; nucleotides not matched to a gene: 3. Here the CDR3 DNA reads TGTGCCAGCTCACCCCGGGACAGGGGTGAGACCCAGTACTTC. Its protein is CASSPRDRGETQYF.

This clone was observed once. The chain is built from TRBV9 and TRBJ2-7, with D uncertain. The CDR3 covers 12 residues. Germline CDR1 reads SGDLS; CDR2 reads YYNGEE. V gave up 4 bases and J gave up 7 bases, with 12 bases separating them. The CDR3, as DNA: TGTGCCAGCAGCCCACCGGCAGGAGAGCAGTACTTC. Amino acid sequence: CASSPPAGEQYF. Full variable domain (missing parts from reference TRBV9 and TRBJ2-7): DSGVTQTPKHLITATGQRVTLRCSPRSGDLSVYWYQQSLDQGLQFLIQYYNGEERAKGNILERFSAQQFPDLHSELNLSSLELGDSALYFCASSPPAGEQYFGPGTRLTVT.

This rearrangement joins TRBV4-3 to TRBJ2-2, with D maybe TRBD1 (5 bases). Germline CDR1 LGHNA, CDR2 YSLEER. CDR3 length: 15 residues. The germline V and J ends were trimmed by 3 bases and 5 bases, with 13 bases remaining between them. The CDR3, as DNA: TGCGCCAGCAGCCAGGACAACAGCGCGACCGGGGAGCTGTTTTTT. Translation: CASSQDNSATGELFF.

This chain uses TRBV19 with TRBJ2-7; 8 bases are a match to TRBD2. Germline values: CDR1 LNHDA, CDR2 SQIVND (reference sequence). The CDR3 spans 14 residues. Trimming at V came to 6 bases and at J to 6 bases, leaving 10 bases not matched to a gene. The CDR3 is CASSNGRAGSEQYF. CDR3 coding DNA: TGTGCCAGTAGCAACGGGAGGGCCGGTTCCGAGCAGTACTTC.

CDR3 residues: CASSLLDSSSGNTIYF. CDR3 sequence (DNA): TGCGCCAGCAGCTTGCTGGACAGCAGCTCTGGAAACACCATATATTTT. V and J are TRBV5-1 and TRBJ1-3, with D maybe TRBD1 (6 bases). The V gene lost 1 base and the J gene lost 0 bases, with 11 bases spanning the gap. From germline, CDR1 is SGHRS and CDR2 YFSETQ. The CDR3 length is 16 residues.

The chain recombines TRBV7-6 with TRBJ1-4, with 7 bases lining up with TRBD1. This CDR3 region has 16 residues. Germline trimming cut 1 base from V and 8 bases from J; bases unmatched to any gene: 10. In germline, CDR1 is SGHVS, CDR2 FNYEAQ. The CDR3, as DNA: TGTGCCAGCAGCTTAGAGGGGGCAGGGGTTTACGAAAAACTGTTTTTT. It yields the protein CASSLEGAGVYEKLFF. Full variable domain (rest looked up from reference TRBV7-6 and TRBJ1-4): GAGVSQSPRYKVTKRGQDVALRCDPISGHVSLYWYRQALGQGPEFLTYFNYEAQQDKSGLPNDRFSAERPEGSISTLTIQRTEQRDSAMYRCASSLEGAGVYEKLFFGSGTQLSVL.